This entry lists 11 T cell receptor beta chains sequenced from one sample in a study of blood T cell repertoires in COVID-19. Measured with immunoSEQ multiplex PCR; TCRdb has only the in-frame clones, and not every one. The sample has hundreds of thousands of clones; 87% are singletons. Sequenced input: PBMCs or T cells enriched from blood (not recorded which). Receptors were obtained from a woman aged 35 to 49 who had recovered from COVID-19.

The rearrangement uses TRBV15 and TRBJ2-7; 9 positions match TRBD1. With 1 base clipped from V and 0 bases from J, the junction kept 1 base outside the gene matches. The germline V gene has CDR1 LNHNV and CDR2 YYDKDF (reference sequence). CDR3 length: 15 residues. The CDR3 DNA follows: TGTGCCACCAGCAGAGGGACAGGGGCCTCCTACGAGCAGTACTTC. Translation: CATSRGTGASYEQYF.

This chain links TRBV28 with TRBJ2-5, with TRBD1 matching 9 bases. J gave up 5 bases and V 4 bases, and 11 bases lay outside the gene matches. The CDR3 has 16 residues. Germline V gene data show CDR1 as MDHEN and CDR2 as SYDVKM. The CDR3 loop is CASSSEQGARGETQYF. The CDR3, as DNA: TGTGCCAGCAGTTCCGAACAGGGGGCAAGGGGGGAGACCCAGTACTTC.

V usage is TRBV2 and J usage is TRBJ1-1; 10 positions agree with TRBD1. Germline trimming cut 5 bases from V and 4 bases from J; bases unmatched to any gene: 7. Germline lookup yields CDR1 SNHLY and CDR2 FYNNEI. The CDR3 runs to 15 residues. CDR3 nucleotide sequence: TGTGCCAGCAGTACCAGGGACAGGGGATCCACTGAAGCTTTCTTT. Translated, it gives CASSTRDRGSTEAFF.

The chain links TRBV4-1 to TRBJ2-2, with D unclear. Germline lookup yields CDR1 MGHRA and CDR2 YSYEKL. The germline V and J ends were trimmed by 0 bases and 5 bases, with 10 bases remaining between them. CDR3 length: 15 amino acids. CDR3 nucleotides: TGCGCCAGCAGCCAAGAAGTGGCCGGGACCGGGGAGCTGTTTTTT. Amino acids: CASSQEVAGTGELFF.

Note on this clone: Other nucleotide sequences from this sample produce the same CDR3. This chain uses TRBV7-9 with TRBJ1-1; perhaps TRBD1 as D (5 bases). Germline V CDR1 and CDR2: SEHNR, FQNEAQ (reference sequence). Trimming shortened V by 2 bases and J by 0 bases, and 7 bases separated the two germline ends. The CDR3 runs 14 residues. The CDR3 here is CASSLQGLNTEAFF. CDR3 DNA: TGTGCCAGCAGCTTACAGGGTCTGAACACTGAAGCTTTCTTT.

The chain uses TRBV5-6 and TRBJ1-5; possibly TRBD1 for D (6 bases). CDR3 length: 16 amino acids. From germline, CDR1 is SGHDT and CDR2 YYEEEE. V shed 1 base and J shed 5 bases, with 16 bases lying between them. CDR3 loop: CASSLSGSTGDQPQHF. The CDR3 region has the DNA TGTGCCAGCAGCTTGTCAGGGTCGACAGGCGATCAGCCCCAGCATTTT.

Only one count was recorded for this clone. The chain couples TRBV28 to TRBJ1-1; D unresolved. The V end was cut by 5 bases, the J end by 1 base, with 14 bases between. The CDR3 length is 15 residues. From germline, CDR1 is MDHEN and CDR2 SYDVKM. The DNA for the CDR3 is TGTGCCAGCAGTCTGAGCTTCAGGCGGAACACTGAAGCTTTCTTT. The encoded protein is CASSLSFRRNTEAFF.

This clone was counted at least ten times. The chain links TRBV27 to TRBJ1-3; TRBD1 is a possible D gene (6 bases). This CDR3 region has 15 residues. Trimming stripped 9 bases from V and 3 bases from J, with 18 bases between. CDR1 and CDR2 (germline): MNHEY, SMNVEV (reference sequence). The chain's CDR3 is CASSRYRESGNTIYF. The CDR3 region has the DNA TGTGCCAGTTCACGCTACAGGGAAAGTGGAAACACCATATATTTT.

This chain links TRBV2 with TRBJ2-5, with D perhaps TRBD1 (6 bases). V lost 3 bases, J lost 5 bases, and 16 bases lay in between. The CDR3 sequence is 15 residues long. CDR1 is SNHLY, CDR2 FYNNEI, per germline. CDR3 DNA sequence: TGTGCCAGCAGTGATCTGGACAGTGCCCTGGAGACCCAGTACTTC. Translation gives CASSDLDSALETQYF.

This sequence joins TRBV28 and TRBJ2-2; TRBD2 matches at 8 bases. The CDR3 extends over 16 amino acids. Unmatched junction bases numbered 10, after V lost 6 bases and J lost 4 bases. The germline CDR1 and CDR2 sequences are MDHEN and SYDVKM. CDR3 region: CASSLAGSWGTGELFF. Here the CDR3 DNA reads TGTGCCAGCAGCCTAGCGGGTTCCTGGGGCACCGGGGAGCTGTTTTTT.

The CDR3 loop reads CASSELQGGEQFF. The DNA for the CDR3 is TGTGCCAGCAGTGAACTGCAGGGGGGCGAGCAGTTCTTC. The gene calls are TRBV25-1 and TRBJ2-1; D is possibly TRBD1 (7 bases). The CDR3 totals 13 residues. Germline V gene sequence: CDR1 MGHDK, CDR2 SYGVNS. Trimming pared 2 bases from V and 10 bases from J, leaving 12 bases between.